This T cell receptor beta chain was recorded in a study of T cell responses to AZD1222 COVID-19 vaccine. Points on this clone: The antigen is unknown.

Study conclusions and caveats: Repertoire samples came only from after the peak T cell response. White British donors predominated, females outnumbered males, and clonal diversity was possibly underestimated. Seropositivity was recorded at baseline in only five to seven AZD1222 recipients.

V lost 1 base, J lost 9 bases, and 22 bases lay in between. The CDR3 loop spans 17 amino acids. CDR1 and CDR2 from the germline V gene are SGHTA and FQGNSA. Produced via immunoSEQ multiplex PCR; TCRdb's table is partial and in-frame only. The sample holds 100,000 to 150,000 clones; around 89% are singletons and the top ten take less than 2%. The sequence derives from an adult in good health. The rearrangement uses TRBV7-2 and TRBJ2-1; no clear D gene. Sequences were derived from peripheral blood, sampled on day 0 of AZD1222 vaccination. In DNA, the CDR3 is TGTGCCAGCAGCTTAGTTGGAGACCGATATGGGATTGGTGAGCAGTTCTTC. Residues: CASSLVGDRYGIGEQFF. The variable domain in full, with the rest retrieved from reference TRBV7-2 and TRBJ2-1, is GAGVSQSPSNKVTEKGKDVELRCDPISGHTALYWYRQSLGQGLEFLIYFQGNSAPDKSGLPSDRFSAERTGGSVSTLTIQRTQQEDSAVYLCASSLVGDRYGIGEQFFGPGTRLTVL.